Below are 20 T cell receptor beta chains sequenced from a single sample in a study of cytomegalovirus exposure and HLA in healthy donors. The PCR employed 60 Vbeta primers together with 13 Jbeta primers. The data were produced by immunoSEQ multiplex PCR, yet TCRdb's version contains in-frame clones alone and is incomplete. Here the sample spans over 150,000 clones, over 65% being singletons. The material sequenced was PBMCs. The receptors come from an older woman in good health and CMV-seropositive.

CDR3 region: CASSLPSGVDYEQYF. The CDR3 region has the DNA TGCGCCAGCAGCTTGCCCTCAGGGGTTGACTACGAGCAGTACTTC. The V and J genes are TRBV5-1 and TRBJ2-7; tentatively, D is TRBD1 (6 bases). The CDR3 consists of 15 residues. Trimming took 1 base from V and 3 from J, leaving 14 bases between them. CDR1 and CDR2 from the germline V gene are SGHRS and YFSETQ.

This chain connects TRBV5-1 to TRBJ1-4; 7 bases align to TRBD1. Germline CDR1 reads SGHRS; CDR2 reads YFSETQ. There are 14 residues in the CDR3. V trimming: 0 bases; J trimming: 11 bases; junction bases outside the gene matches: 7. The CDR3 protein is CASSLEQGLRKLFF. CDR3 DNA sequence: TGCGCCAGCAGCTTGGAACAGGGGCTGAGGAAACTGTTTTTT.

The chain has TRBV7-3 and TRBJ2-1; TRBD2 agrees at 11 bases. From germline, CDR1 is SGHTA and CDR2 FQGTGA. J lost 9 bases, V lost 2 bases, and 9 bases had no gene match. This CDR3 has 16 amino acids. The CDR3 sequence is CASSLLAGGPMGEQFF. CDR3 bases: TGTGCCAGCAGCTTATTAGCGGGGGGGCCTATGGGTGAGCAGTTCTTC.

Only one count was recorded for this clone. The chain has TRBV7-8 and TRBJ2-1, with a weak D call TRBD2 (6 bases). The CDR3 contains 16 residues. V dropped 6 bases and J dropped 7 bases, with 22 bases sitting between them. Germline loops: CDR1 SGHVS, CDR2 FQNEAQ. The CDR3 sequence: CASRGVGGKGQNEQFF. CDR3 DNA: TGTGCCAGCAGGGGAGTGGGGGGAAAGGGGCAAAATGAGCAGTTCTTC. The whole variable domain, remainder taken from reference TRBV7-8 and TRBJ2-1, is GAGVSQSPRYKVAKRGQDVALRCDPISGHVSLFWYQQALGQGPEFLTYFQNEAQLDKSGLPSDRFFAERPEGSVSTLKIQRTQQEDSAVYLCASRGVGGKGQNEQFFGPGTRLTVL.

This clone was found a few times. The chain employs TRBV28 and TRBJ1-1; 9 nucleotides line up with TRBD1. V shed 5 bases, J shed 4 bases, and the junction held 5 bases outside the gene matches. This CDR3 contains 14 residues. Germline values: CDR1 MDHEN, CDR2 SYDVKM. CDR3 amino acids: CASSEGQGATEAFF. The CDR3 region has the DNA TGTGCCAGCAGTGAGGGACAGGGTGCCACTGAAGCTTTCTTT.

V usage is TRBV19 and J usage is TRBJ2-7; the D gene is possibly TRBD1 (6 bases). The germline V and J ends were trimmed by 5 bases and 3 bases, with 23 bases remaining between them. The germline CDR1 and CDR2 sequences are LNHDA and SQIVND (reference sequence). The CDR3 runs to 17 residues. The chain's CDR3 is CASSFTDTGTPFYEQYF. The DNA for the CDR3 is TGTGCCAGTAGTTTCACCGATACCGGGACACCTTTCTACGAGCAGTACTTC. Looking up the rest from reference TRBV19 and TRBJ2-7 gives the full variable domain: DGGITQSPKYLFRKEGQNVTLSCEQNLNHDAMYWYRQDPGQGLRLIYYSQIVNDFQKGDIAEGYSVSREKKESFPLTVTSAQKNPTAFYLCASSFTDTGTPFYEQYFGPGTRLTVT.

The chain couples TRBV28 to TRBJ2-5; perhaps TRBD2 as D (7 bases). Trimming pared 9 bases from V and 6 bases from J, leaving 17 bases between. Germline assignment: CDR1 MDHEN and CDR2 SYDVKM. The CDR3 is 13 amino acids. CDR3 in DNA: TGTGCCAGTTCGGGGGAGGGGGGGAAGACCCAGTACTTC. Amino acids: CASSGEGGKTQYF.

This clone was counted between two and nine times. The rearrangement joins TRBV9 to TRBJ2-7; 7 positions agree with TRBD1. The CDR3 sequence is 15 residues long. Trimming at V came to 3 bases and at J to 3 bases, leaving 9 bases not matched to a gene. Germline V gene data show CDR1 as SGDLS and CDR2 as YYNGEE. As DNA, the CDR3 is TGTGCCAGCAGCGCCCCGGACAGGCCGATCTACGAGCAGTACTTC. This encodes CASSAPDRPIYEQYF.

The J gene is TRBJ2-3, the V gene TRBV4-1; 12 bases are a match to TRBD2. The V gene's germline CDR1 is MGHRA and CDR2 YSYEKL. J lost 6 bases, V lost 2 bases, and 9 bases had no gene match. This CDR3 is 17 amino acids long. The CDR3 spells CASSQRLAGDTADTQYF. Here the CDR3 DNA reads TGCGCCAGCAGCCAAAGACTAGCGGGGGATACGGCCGATACGCAGTATTTT.

The chain combines TRBV27 with TRBJ2-5, with D perhaps TRBD1 (6 bases). The J call may be wrong; the DNA end is better matched by TRBJ2-7. CDR1 is MNHEY and CDR2 is SMNVEV in the germline V gene (reference sequence). The CDR3 runs to 15 residues. This chain's CDR3 is CASSLGRGASYEQYF. DNA for the CDR3: TGTGCCAGCAGTTTAGGCAGGGGTGCGTCCTACGAGCAGTACTTC.

Concerning this clone itself: Since the CDR3 does not end with the conserved phenylalanine or tryptophan, this likely comes from a read error. The chain employs TRBV29-1 and TRBJ1-2; 8 nucleotides line up with TRBD1. V lost 7 bases to trimming and J lost 4 bases; unmatched junction nucleotides: 17. In germline, CDR1 is SQVTM, CDR2 ANQGSEA. The CDR3 covers 16 residues. The CDR3 DNA follows: TGCAGCGCAGAATCCCCTGTCAGGGGGCGCACCTATGGCTACACCCTC. Encoded protein: CSAESPVRGRTYGYTL.

The chain is built from TRBV14 and TRBJ1-1; D unclear. The CDR3 loop spans 13 amino acids. Germline V gene lookup returns CDR1 SGHDN and CDR2 FVKESK. The V end lost 4 bases, the J end lost 2 bases, and 8 bases lay between the germline ends. The CDR3 sequence: CASSRDPNTEAFF. The CDR3, as DNA: TGTGCCAGCAGCCGAGACCCAAACACTGAAGCTTTCTTT.

The rearrangement uses TRBV7-9 and TRBJ2-6; TRBD1 is a possible D gene (5 bases). V shed 5 bases and J shed 4 bases, with 9 bases lying between them. Germline-derived CDR1 and CDR2 are SEHNR and FQNEAQ (reference sequence). This CDR3 comprises 14 residues. As DNA, the CDR3 is TGTGCCAGCAGCGATACAGGAGGGGCCAACGTCCTGACTTTC. It codes for CASSDTGGANVLTF.

This chain joins TRBV30 and TRBJ2-3; D not resolved. Between the trimmed V and J ends, which lost 4 bases and 7 bases, there was a span of 12 bases. CDR3 length: 12 residues. The V gene's germline CDR1 is GTSNPN and CDR2 SVGIG (reference sequence). CDR3 nucleotide sequence: TGTGCCTGGACATCCGGTGTGTATACGCAGTATTTT. As protein: CAWTSGVYTQYF.

This clone was seen a handful of times. V gene TRBV18 combines with J gene TRBJ2-7, with 12 bases lining up with TRBD1. The CDR3 is 14 residues long. Trimming removed 5 bases from V and 5 bases from J; junction bases left unmatched: 4. The germline CDR1 and CDR2 sequences are KGHSH and LQKENI. The CDR3, as DNA: TGTGCCAGCTCATCCGGGACAGGGGGCAACGAGCAGTACTTC. Translating it yields CASSSGTGGNEQYF.

A few counts support this clone. The genes are TRBV7-8 and TRBJ2-5; TRBD1 matches at 7 bases. The germline gives CDR1 SGHVS, CDR2 FQNEAQ. The CDR3 is 14 residues long. The ends lost 5 bases at V and 0 bases at J; junction bases unmatched: 3. The CDR3 DNA sequence: TGTGCCAGCAGCCCGACAGGGTACCAAGAGACCCAGTACTTC. Translation: CASSPTGYQETQYF.

The chain carries TRBV9 and TRBJ1-1; no clear D. Germline loops: CDR1 SGDLS, CDR2 YYNGEE. The CDR3 spans 15 residues. The germline V and J ends were trimmed by 0 bases and 0 bases, with 9 bases remaining between them. CDR3 DNA: TGTGCCAGCAGCGTAGTCGGTAGCTTGAACACTGAAGCTTTCTTT. Its translation is CASSVVGSLNTEAFF.

The chain couples TRBV5-4 to TRBJ2-5, with 9 bases matching TRBD2. Germline CDR1 SGHNT, CDR2 YYREEE (reference sequence). V lost 2 bases, J lost 5 bases, and 7 bases stayed unmatched. CDR3 length: 15 residues. This chain's CDR3 is CASSFPSGISETQYF. As DNA, the CDR3 is TGTGCCAGCAGCTTTCCTAGCGGGATAAGTGAGACCCAGTACTTC.

The chain couples TRBV9 to TRBJ2-7; 9 bases map to TRBD2. The CDR3 covers 15 residues. Germline assignment: CDR1 SGDLS and CDR2 YYNGEE. V shed 0 bases and J 2 bases; nucleotides not matched to a gene: 3. The CDR3: CASSVGPSGAYEQYF. The CDR3 bases are TGTGCCAGCAGCGTAGGCCCTAGCGGGGCCTACGAGCAGTACTTC.

V gene TRBV5-1 combines with J gene TRBJ2-2, with 8 positions matching TRBD2. CDR1 is SGHRS and CDR2 is YFSETQ in the germline V gene. This CDR3 has 15 amino acids. Trimming cost V 2 bases and J 2 bases; bases outside gene matches: 2. CDR3 sequence: CASSFGLANTGELFF. In nucleotides, the CDR3 is TGCGCCAGCAGCTTCGGACTAGCCAACACCGGGGAGCTGTTTTTT.